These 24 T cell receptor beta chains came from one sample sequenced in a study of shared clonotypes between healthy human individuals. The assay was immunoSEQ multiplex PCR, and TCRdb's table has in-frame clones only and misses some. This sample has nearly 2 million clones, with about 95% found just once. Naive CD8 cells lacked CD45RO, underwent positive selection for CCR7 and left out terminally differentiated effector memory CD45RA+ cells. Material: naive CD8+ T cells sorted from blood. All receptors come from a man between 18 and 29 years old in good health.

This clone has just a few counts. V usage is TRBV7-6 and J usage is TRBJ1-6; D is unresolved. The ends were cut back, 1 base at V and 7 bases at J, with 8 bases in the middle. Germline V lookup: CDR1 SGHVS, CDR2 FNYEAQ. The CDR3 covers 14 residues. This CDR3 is CASSLDGENSPLHF. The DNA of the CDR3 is TGTGCCAGCAGCTTAGATGGGGAGAATTCACCCCTCCACTTT.

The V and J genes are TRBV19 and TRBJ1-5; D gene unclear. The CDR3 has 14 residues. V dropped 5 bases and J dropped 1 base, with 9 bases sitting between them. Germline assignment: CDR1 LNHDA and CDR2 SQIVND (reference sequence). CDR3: CASSYQSSNQPQHF. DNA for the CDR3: TGTGCCAGTAGTTATCAGTCAAGCAATCAGCCCCAGCATTTT.

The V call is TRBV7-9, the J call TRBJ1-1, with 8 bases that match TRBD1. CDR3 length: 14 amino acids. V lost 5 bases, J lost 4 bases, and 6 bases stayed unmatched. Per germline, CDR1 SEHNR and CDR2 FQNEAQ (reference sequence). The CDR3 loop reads CASSQDRESTEAFF. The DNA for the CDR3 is TGTGCCAGCAGCCAGGACAGGGAGAGCACTGAAGCTTTCTTT.

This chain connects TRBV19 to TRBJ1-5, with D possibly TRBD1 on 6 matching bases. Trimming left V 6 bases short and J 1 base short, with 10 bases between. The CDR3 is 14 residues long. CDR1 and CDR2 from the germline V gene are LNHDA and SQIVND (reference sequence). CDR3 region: CASRGGQSNQPQHF. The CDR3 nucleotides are TGTGCCAGTAGGGGGGGGCAGAGCAATCAGCCCCAGCATTTT.

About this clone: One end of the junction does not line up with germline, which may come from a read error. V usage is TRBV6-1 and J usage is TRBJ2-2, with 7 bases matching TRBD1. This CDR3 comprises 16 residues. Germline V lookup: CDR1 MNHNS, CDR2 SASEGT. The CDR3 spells CAISDPGQSNTGELFF. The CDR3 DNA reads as TGTGCCATCAGTGACCCGGGACAGTCGAACACCGGGGAGCTGTTTTTT.

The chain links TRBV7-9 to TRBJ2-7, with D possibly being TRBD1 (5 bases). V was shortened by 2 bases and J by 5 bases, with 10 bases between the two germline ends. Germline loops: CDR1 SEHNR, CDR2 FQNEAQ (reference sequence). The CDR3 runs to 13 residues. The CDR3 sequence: CASSLFAGHEQYF. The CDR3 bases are TGTGCCAGCAGCTTATTTGCAGGGCACGAGCAGTACTTC.

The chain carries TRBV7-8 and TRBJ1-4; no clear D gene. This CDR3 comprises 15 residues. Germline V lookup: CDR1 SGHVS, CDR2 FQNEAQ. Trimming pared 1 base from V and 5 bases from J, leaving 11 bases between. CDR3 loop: CASSLGPGLNEKLFF. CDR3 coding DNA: TGTGCCAGCAGCTTAGGTCCGGGCTTAAATGAAAAACTGTTTTTT.

The CDR3 spells CASPDTYNEQFF. CDR3 DNA sequence: TGTGCCAGTCCGGACACCTACAATGAGCAGTTCTTC. The gene calls are TRBV7-9 and TRBJ2-1; D is possibly TRBD1 (5 bases). Germline V CDR1 and CDR2: SEHNR, FQNEAQ (reference sequence). Trimming shortened V by 9 bases and J by 2 bases, and 8 bases separated the two germline ends. The CDR3 length is 12 residues. Using reference TRBV7-9 and TRBJ2-1 for the parts outside the CDR3, the full variable domain is DTGVSQNPRHKITKRGQNVTFRCDPISEHNRLYWYRQTLGQGPEFLTYFQNEAQLEKSRLLSDRFSAERPKGSFSTLEIQRTEQGDSAMYLCASPDTYNEQFFGPGTRLTVL.

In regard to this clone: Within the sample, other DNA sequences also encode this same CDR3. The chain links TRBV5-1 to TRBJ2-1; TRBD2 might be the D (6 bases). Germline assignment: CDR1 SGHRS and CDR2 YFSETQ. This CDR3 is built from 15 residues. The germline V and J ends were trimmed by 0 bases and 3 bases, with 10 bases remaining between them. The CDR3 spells CASSLVGGDYNEQFF. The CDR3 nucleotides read TGCGCCAGCAGCTTGGTGGGGGGAGACTACAATGAGCAGTTCTTC.

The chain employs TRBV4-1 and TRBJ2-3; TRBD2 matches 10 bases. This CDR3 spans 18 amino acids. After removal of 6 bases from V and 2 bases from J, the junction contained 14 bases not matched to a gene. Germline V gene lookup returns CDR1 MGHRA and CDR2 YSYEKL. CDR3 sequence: CASSGESGAGGNTDTQYF. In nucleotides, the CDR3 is TGCGCCAGCAGTGGAGAGAGCGGAGCGGGGGGGAACACAGATACGCAGTATTTT.

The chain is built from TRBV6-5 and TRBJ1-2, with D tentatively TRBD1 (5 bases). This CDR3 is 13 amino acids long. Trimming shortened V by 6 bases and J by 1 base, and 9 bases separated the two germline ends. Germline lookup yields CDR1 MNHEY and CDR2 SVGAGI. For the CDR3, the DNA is TGTGCCAGCAGGAACCAGGGTAACTATGGCTACACCTTC. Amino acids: CASRNQGNYGYTF.

The DNA for the CDR3 is TGTGCCACCAGCAGAACGCCCGGGACAGGCGGCGAGCAGTACTTC. Translated: CATSRTPGTGGEQYF. The chain couples TRBV15 to TRBJ2-7; 8 bases fit TRBD1. With 2 bases clipped from V and 6 bases from J, the junction kept 9 bases outside the gene matches. The CDR3 has 15 amino acids. Germline CDR1 LNHNV, CDR2 YYDKDF (reference sequence).

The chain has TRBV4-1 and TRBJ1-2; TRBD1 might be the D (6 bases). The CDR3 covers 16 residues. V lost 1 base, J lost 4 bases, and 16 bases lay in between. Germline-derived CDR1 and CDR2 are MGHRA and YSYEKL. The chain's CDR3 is CASSQVKTGTLYGYTF. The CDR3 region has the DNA TGCGCCAGCAGCCAAGTAAAGACCGGGACACTCTATGGCTACACCTTC.

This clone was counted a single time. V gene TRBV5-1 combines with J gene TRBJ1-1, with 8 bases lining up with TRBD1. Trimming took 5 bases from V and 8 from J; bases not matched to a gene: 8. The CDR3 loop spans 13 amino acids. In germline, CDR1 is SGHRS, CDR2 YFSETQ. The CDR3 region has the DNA TGCGCCAGCAGTGTGGTAAGGACAGGGGAAGCTTTCTTT. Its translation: CASSVVRTGEAFF.

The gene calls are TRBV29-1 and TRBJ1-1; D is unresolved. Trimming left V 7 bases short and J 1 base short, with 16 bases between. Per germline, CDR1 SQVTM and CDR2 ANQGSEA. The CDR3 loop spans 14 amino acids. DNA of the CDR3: TGCAGCGCCGAGTCGGGAGTCGGGAACACTGAAGCTTTCTTT. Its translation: CSAESGVGNTEAFF.

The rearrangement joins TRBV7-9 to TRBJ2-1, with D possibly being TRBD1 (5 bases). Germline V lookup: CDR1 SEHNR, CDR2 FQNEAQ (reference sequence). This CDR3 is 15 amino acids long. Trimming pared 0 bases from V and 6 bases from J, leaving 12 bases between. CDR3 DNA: TGTGCCAGCAGCTTAGCGCTCGGACACCCCAATGAGCAGTTCTTC. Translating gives CASSLALGHPNEQFF. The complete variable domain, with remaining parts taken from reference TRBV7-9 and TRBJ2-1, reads DTGVSQNPRHKITKRGQNVTFRCDPISEHNRLYWYRQTLGQGPEFLTYFQNEAQLEKSRLLSDRFSAERPKGSFSTLEIQRTEQGDSAMYLCASSLALGHPNEQFFGPGTRLTVL.

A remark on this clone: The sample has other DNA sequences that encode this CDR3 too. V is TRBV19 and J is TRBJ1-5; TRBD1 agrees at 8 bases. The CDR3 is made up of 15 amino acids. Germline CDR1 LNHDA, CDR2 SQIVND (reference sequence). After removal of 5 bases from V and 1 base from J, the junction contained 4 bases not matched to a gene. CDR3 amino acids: CASSPTGASNQPQHF. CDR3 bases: TGTGCCAGTAGTCCGACAGGGGCAAGCAATCAGCCCCAGCATTTT.

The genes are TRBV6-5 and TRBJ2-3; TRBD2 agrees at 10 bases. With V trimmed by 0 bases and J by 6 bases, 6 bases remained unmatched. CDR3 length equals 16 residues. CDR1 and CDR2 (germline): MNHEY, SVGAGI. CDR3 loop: CASSYSTSGWMDTQYF. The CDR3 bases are TGTGCCAGCAGTTACTCGACTAGCGGGTGGATGGATACGCAGTATTTT.

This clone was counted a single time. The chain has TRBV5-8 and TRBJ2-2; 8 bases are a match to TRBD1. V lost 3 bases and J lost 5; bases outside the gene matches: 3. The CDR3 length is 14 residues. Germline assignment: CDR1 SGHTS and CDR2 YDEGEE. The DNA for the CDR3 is TGTGCCAGCAGCTACGACAGGGGAACCGGGGAGCTGTTTTTT. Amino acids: CASSYDRGTGELFF. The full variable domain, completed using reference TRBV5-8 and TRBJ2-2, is EAGVTQSPTHLIKTRGQQATLRCSPISGHTSVYWYQQALGLGLQFLLWYDEGEERNRGNFPPRFSGRQFPNYSSELNVNALELEDSALYLCASSYDRGTGELFFGEGSRLTVL.

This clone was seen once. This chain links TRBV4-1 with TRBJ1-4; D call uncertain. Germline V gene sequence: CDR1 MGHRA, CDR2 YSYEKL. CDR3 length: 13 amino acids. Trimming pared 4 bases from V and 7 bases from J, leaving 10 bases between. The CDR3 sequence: CASSRTSSEKLFF. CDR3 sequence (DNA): TGCGCCAGCAGCCGGACCTCGAGTGAAAAACTGTTTTTT.

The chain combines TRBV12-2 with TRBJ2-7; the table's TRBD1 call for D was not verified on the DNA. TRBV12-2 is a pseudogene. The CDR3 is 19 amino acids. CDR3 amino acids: CASRLAEMRRAFISYEQYF. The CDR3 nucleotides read TGTGCAAGTCGCTTAGCGGAAATGCGCAGGGCCTTTATCTCCTACGAGCAGTACTTC.

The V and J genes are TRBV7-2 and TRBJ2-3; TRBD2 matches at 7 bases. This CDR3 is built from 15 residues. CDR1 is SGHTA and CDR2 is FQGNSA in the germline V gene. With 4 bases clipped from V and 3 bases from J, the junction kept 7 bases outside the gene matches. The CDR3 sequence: CASSSLWGLTDTQYF. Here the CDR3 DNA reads TGTGCCAGCAGCTCTCTGTGGGGACTAACAGATACGCAGTATTTT.

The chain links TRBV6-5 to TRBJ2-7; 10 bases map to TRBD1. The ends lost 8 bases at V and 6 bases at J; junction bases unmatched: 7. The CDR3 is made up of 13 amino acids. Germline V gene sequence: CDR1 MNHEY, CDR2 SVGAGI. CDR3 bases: TGTGCCAGCGCCGGGACAGGGGATTCCGAGCAGTACTTC. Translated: CASAGTGDSEQYF.

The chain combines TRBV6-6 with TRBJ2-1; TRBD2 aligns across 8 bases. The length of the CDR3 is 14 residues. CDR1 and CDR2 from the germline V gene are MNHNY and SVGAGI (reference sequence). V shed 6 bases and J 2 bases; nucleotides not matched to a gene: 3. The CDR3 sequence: CASSLSGTYNEQFF. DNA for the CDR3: TGTGCCAGCAGCCTTAGCGGGACCTACAATGAGCAGTTCTTC.